A single sample is the source of the 14 T cell receptor beta chains below, sequenced in a study of blood T cell repertoires in COVID-19 (dated by TCRdb to the early 2020s). The library was obtained by the immunoSEQ multiplex PCR assay. TCRdb retrieved this table from immuneACCESS and kept in-frame rearrangements only. Not all clones are present; in checked studies, unresolved V genes account for under half, and no reason is known for the remainder. The sample profile shows over 150,000 clones; around 83% of them were found once. More than 5% of the sample is taken by the ten largest. The sequencing sample was made of PBMCs or T cells enriched from blood (not recorded which). Receptor source: a man aged 40-49 years who had recovered from COVID-19.

This chain joins TRBV25-1 and TRBJ1-1; D ambiguous. V was cut by 1 base and J by 1 base, with 7 bases left in between. CDR3 length: 14 residues. Germline lookup yields CDR1 MGHDK and CDR2 SYGVNS. The CDR3 is CASSEWEGNTEAFF. CDR3 in DNA: TGTGCCAGCAGTGAATGGGAGGGGAACACTGAAGCTTTCTTT.

V gene TRBV7-6 combines with J gene TRBJ2-2; D gene unclear. The CDR3 length is 13 residues. V gave up 6 bases and J gave up 5 bases, with 10 bases separating them. Germline-derived CDR1 and CDR2 are SGHVS and FNYEAQ. The CDR3 reads CASSQVLTGELFF. CDR3 in DNA: TGTGCCAGCAGTCAGGTTTTGACCGGGGAGCTGTTTTTT. Full variable domain (rest looked up from reference TRBV7-6 and TRBJ2-2): GAGVSQSPRYKVTKRGQDVALRCDPISGHVSLYWYRQALGQGPEFLTYFNYEAQQDKSGLPNDRFSAERPEGSISTLTIQRTEQRDSAMYRCASSQVLTGELFFGEGSRLTVL.

V usage is TRBV19 and J usage is TRBJ1-2; TRBD1 matches at 7 bases. The germline CDR1 and CDR2 sequences are LNHDA and SQIVND (reference sequence). The V and J ends lost 3 bases and 2 bases, in that order; junction bases with no gene match: 6. The CDR3 runs 15 residues. The CDR3 spells CASSIQGQNNYGYTF. The CDR3 region has the DNA TGTGCCAGTAGTATCCAGGGACAGAACAACTATGGCTACACCTTC.

V gene TRBV2 combines with J gene TRBJ2-5, with TRBD1 matching 8 bases. From germline, CDR1 is SNHLY and CDR2 FYNNEI. The CDR3 has 14 amino acids. J gave up 5 bases and V 6 bases, and 8 bases lay outside the gene matches. The CDR3 DNA is TGTGCCAGCAGCCCGGGACAGGCTCGGGAGACCCAGTACTTC. Protein sequence: CASSPGQARETQYF.

Worth noting for this clone: Other DNA sequences in the sample encode the same CDR3. The chain combines TRBV19 with TRBJ2-7; the match to TRBD1 covers 7 bases. This CDR3 spans 14 amino acids. Per germline, CDR1 LNHDA and CDR2 SQIVND (reference sequence). V trimming: 4 bases; J trimming: 0 bases; junction bases outside the gene matches: 3. This CDR3 is CASSTTGSSYEQYF. CDR3 in DNA: TGTGCCAGTAGTACGACAGGGAGCTCCTACGAGCAGTACTTC.

In its sample, this clone was seen a few times. The chain has TRBV7-9 and TRBJ1-2; no reliable D call. This CDR3 contains 15 residues. The germline V gene encodes CDR1 SEHNR and CDR2 FQNEAQ (reference sequence). V lost 5 bases to trimming and J lost 3 bases, with 16 bases between them. In DNA form, the CDR3 reads TGTGCCAGCAGCATAGGGTCGGTCCGGGACTATGGCTACACCTTC. The encoded protein is CASSIGSVRDYGYTF.

The CDR3 DNA reads as TGTGCCAGCAGACCATCGGGGTCCTATAATTCACCCCTCCACTTT. Translating gives CASRPSGSYNSPLHF. This chain joins TRBV5-4 and TRBJ1-6; D not certain. The germline V and J ends were trimmed by 5 bases and 1 base, with 10 bases remaining between them. The CDR3 has 15 amino acids. The germline CDR1 and CDR2 sequences are SGHNT and YYREEE (reference sequence). Supplemented by reference TRBV5-4 and TRBJ1-6, the full variable domain reads ETGVTQSPTHLIKTRGQQVTLRCSSQSGHNTVSWYQQALGQGPQFIFQYYREEENGRGNFPPRFSGLQFPNYSSELNVNALELDDSALYLCASRPSGSYNSPLHFGNGTRLTVT.

The chain couples TRBV10-3 to TRBJ1-6; D unclear. The germline V gene encodes CDR1 ENHRY and CDR2 SYGVKD. The CDR3 totals 14 residues. V lost 3 bases to trimming and J lost 7 bases, with 10 bases between them. The CDR3 loop reads CAISDSGLNSPLHF. The CDR3 DNA follows: TGTGCCATCAGTGATTCAGGATTGAATTCACCCCTCCACTTT.

This chain links TRBV6-5 with TRBJ1-1; 9 nucleotides line up with TRBD1. The CDR3 length is 15 residues. J gave up 5 bases and V 7 bases, and 11 bases lay outside the gene matches. Germline assignment: CDR1 MNHEY and CDR2 SVGAGI. The CDR3 loop is CASTGTGTQETEAFF. CDR3 sequence (DNA): TGTGCCAGCACCGGGACAGGGACTCAGGAAACTGAAGCTTTCTTT.

V usage is TRBV24-1 and J usage is TRBJ2-2; perhaps TRBD1 as D (5 bases). Trimming removed 7 bases at V and 4 bases at J, with 12 bases between. Germline-derived CDR1 and CDR2 are KGHDR and SFDVKD. The CDR3 consists of 14 residues. CDR3 region: CATSRSQGTGELFF. CDR3 sequence (DNA): TGTGCCACCAGCCGCAGTCAGGGCACCGGGGAGCTGTTTTTT.

This chain connects TRBV15 to TRBJ1-6; 7 bases align to TRBD1. V gave up 0 bases and J gave up 9 bases; unmatched junction bases: 5. This CDR3 has 15 residues. Germline-derived CDR1 and CDR2 are LNHNV and YYDKDF (reference sequence). In DNA, the CDR3 is TGTGCCACCAGCAGAGATACAGGGGCTGGTTCACCCCTCCACTTT. Its translation is CATSRDTGAGSPLHF.

The V call is TRBV19, the J call TRBJ2-5; 9 nucleotides agree with TRBD1. The CDR3 runs 14 residues. Germline assignment: CDR1 LNHDA and CDR2 SQIVND (reference sequence). V was pared by 6 bases and J by 4 bases, with 6 bases of the junction left unmatched. The CDR3 protein is CASSTGGSGETQYF. CDR3 DNA: TGTGCCAGTAGCACAGGGGGCAGTGGAGAGACCCAGTACTTC.

The chain is built from TRBV9 and TRBJ2-3, with D uncertain. Germline lookup yields CDR1 SGDLS and CDR2 YYNGEE. This CDR3 is built from 16 residues. V was shortened by 0 bases and J by 2 bases, with 13 bases between the two germline ends. DNA for the CDR3: TGTGCCAGCAGCGTAGTATCTCGCGGTACCACAGATACGCAGTATTTT. Translating it yields CASSVVSRGTTDTQYF.

This sequence joins TRBV24-1 and TRBJ2-5; maybe TRBD1 (6 bases). V was trimmed by 3 bases and J by 4 bases, leaving 11 bases between them. CDR1 is KGHDR, CDR2 SFDVKD, per germline. The CDR3 contains 14 residues. The DNA of the CDR3 is TGTGCCACCAGTGATATGGACAGCTCAGAGACCCAGTACTTC. Protein product: CATSDMDSSETQYF.